This TCR beta chain was obtained from a study of cytomegalovirus exposure and HLA in healthy donors. Libraries were prepared by immunoSEQ multiplex PCR; TCRdb keeps only in-frame clonotypes and omits some of them. The sample has some 98,000 clones, around 90% seen once; the top ten hold under 4.5%. Findings and limits, study-wide: The study put 150 to 200 TCR beta chains on its list as cytomegalovirus-associated.

A remark on this clone: Its antigen is unidentified.

Material: PBMCs. The TCR originated in a woman aged 25 to 39 in good health and CMV-seronegative.

The CDR3 DNA is TGTGCCAGCGGTCTGGCCTTCACTGAAGCTTTCTTT. The encoded protein is CASGLAFTEAFF. V and J are TRBV2 and TRBJ1-1; no definite D call. This CDR3 is built from 12 residues. The germline CDR1 and CDR2 sequences are SNHLY and FYNNEI. Trimming left V 8 bases short and J 4 bases short, with 11 bases between.